This TCR beta chain was retrieved from a study of blood T cells in healthy people across ages (dated by TCRdb to 2013 to 2016). Context from the whole study: In model experiments, template switching captured about one uniquely barcoded TCR beta cDNA molecule for every two T cells. To track age-related changes in TCR beta repertoire diversity, the study relied on deep sequencing normalized with unique cDNA molecular identifiers. Four age groups were formed from the donors: young (average roughly 15 years), middle-aged (around 41), aged (approximately 60) and long-lived (approximately 78). To avoid experimental bias, donors of different ages were randomly spread across the sequencing lanes. Two additional independent replicas of 1 million unique cDNA reads from the same blood draw were analyzed for two donors (one aged 18 to 30 and one aged 80 or older).

The library was built by means of 5' RACE. TCRdb shows the sequencer as Illumina HiSeq 2500. A second PCR of about 6 to 11 cycles was performed with a sample-barcoded 5' primer and a J-beta primer mix. A template-switch 5' adaptor carrying 12 random nucleotides introduced a unique molecular identifier onto each TCR beta cDNA molecule. At least 3 million CDR3-containing paired-end reads were obtained from each sample. All of the RNA was converted into first-strand cDNA using the Mint cDNA synthesis kit, with a TRBC-specific oligonucleotide serving as the primer. Following uracil-DNA glycosylase treatment, all cDNA underwent a first 18-cycle PCR with the universal primers M1SS and BC2_uni_R. Processing in the source paper ran as follows. Each sample was normalized by randomly selecting 1 million high-quality reads, each carrying a distinct molecular identifier. Reads sharing molecular identifiers were discarded rather than binned into consensus sequences. MiTCR, with a Q25 quality threshold and the strictest error-elimination algorithm, was used for CDR3 identification, clonotype clustering and error correction. A nonparametric unseen species model using Euler transformation provided a lower-bound estimate of total TCR beta diversity. In-frame beta chains were kept once TCRdb had trimmed the public reads at Q25 with fastp and called clones with MiXCR. Merged by CDR3 protein, the rows form single entries marked with the most common genes and DNA. The V and J calls follow TCRdb's processing rather than the paper's. In this sample the table shows roughly 930,000 distinct CDR3 sequences, roughly 43% of which occur a single time. The ten largest clones add up to 10% to 15% of the sample.

Turning to this clonotype: Its antigen remains undetermined. Per-base qualities were not stored, and no clone one base away is much larger.

The CDR3, from cysteine to phenylalanine, totals 13 residues. The read is trimmed to its CDR3 DNA, 39 bases read in frame from base 1. Between the V and J ends, shortened by 3 bases and 6 bases respectively, the junction contains 11 bases. CDR1 and CDR2 are read off the germline V gene as ENHRY and SYGVKD. The 39 donors, aged roughly 6 to 95 years, were systemically healthy Caucasian individuals from Russia. About 9.1 milliliters of peripheral blood were collected from each donor into EDTA-treated Vacutainer tubes. Ficoll-Paque density-gradient centrifugation was used to isolate PBMCs, with at least 7 million per sample. Total RNA was extracted from PBMCs with Trizol reagent, with at least 5.5 micrograms obtained per sample. For every donor, an aliquot of PBMCs went through flow cytometry to measure the percentages of naive CD45RAhigh/CD27high T cells. Broader findings and caveats from the paper: The long-lived group showed more naive CD4+ T cells, fewer expanded clones and increased TCR diversity than the aged group, suggesting age selection. Observed TCR beta diversity per million T cells fell roughly linearly with age, and a significant reduction was already apparent by age around 39. Since profiling was done on bulk unsorted PBMCs, naive and antigen-experienced compartments could not be conclusively compared. The CMV infection status of donors was not known, potentially confounding age-related changes in expanded clonotypes. The percentage of naive T cells measured by flow cytometry correlated strongly with observed TCR beta diversity. Estimates of total diversity based on one million sequenced T cells were regarded as lower bounds and as underestimates.

The TCR comes from a young man in good health. Sequenced: blood. Rearrangement joined TRBV10-3 to TRBJ1-1; TRBD1 is possibly the D segment (5 matching bases). The nucleotides are TGTGCCATCAGTGAACTCAGGGAGGCTGAAGCTTTCTTT. The translation is CAISELREAEAFF.